This note documents a single T cell receptor (beta chain) sequence. The target of this receptor is not known. Qualities for individual bases were not recorded, and no much larger clone is one base off. This specimen belongs to a study of blood T cell repertoires in COVID-19 (dated by TCRdb to 2018 to 2020). Regarding the study in general: Samples from collaborators originated in the United States, Italy and Spain and spanned both the acute and convalescent phases of COVID-19. The material from the prospective study consisted of cDNA or gDNA derived from T cells, B-cell-depleted T cells, or PBMCs. Deeply sampled blood TCRbeta repertoires from subjects exposed to, actively infected with, or recovered from COVID-19 were included in the dataset. The repertoires were released in a freely available public database meant as a resource for research on the immune response to SARS-CoV-2. The samples were drawn from two sources: the first 160 participants of the ongoing ImmuneRACE study, and fewer than 1,500 subjects contributed by 6 global collaborators. Sample metadata almost always included a de-identified subject ID, COVID-19 status, age in years and sex. Where available, HLA class I and class II types were taken from metadata supplied by the sample provider and were not determined by assay-based typing. Overall results and qualifications from the work: The amount of clinical and demographic metadata varied by source and participant and was provided uncurated.

The immunoSEQ Assay, a bias-controlled multiplex PCR, was used to amplify TCRbeta CDR3 regions from genomic DNA. As for the original processing: The number of nucleated cells in each sample was estimated from the amplification of reference gene primers within the assay. Sequence reads were collapsed and filtered to measure the absolute abundance of every unique TCRbeta CDR3 rearrangement. For each sample, productive Simpson clonality was calculated as the square root of Simpson's diversity index over productive rearrangements. The clones in this table, taken by TCRdb from immuneACCESS, are in-frame only. Not every clone is retained; where verified, under half of the shortfall comes from an unresolved V gene, and the cause of the rest is unknown. The V and J calls and clone size are taken from that table; D and trimming were inferred from the DNA. The sample table holds 300,000 to 400,000 clones, of which about 90% were seen once. 2.5% to 4% of the sample is held by the ten biggest clonotypes.

Samples from volunteer blood donors who had recovered from COVID-19 were contributed by a second Seattle source. The collaborating institutions used their own protocols to collect whole blood in K2EDTA tubes. For TCRbeta analysis, collaborators shipped samples as frozen whole blood, isolated PBMCs, or DNA extracted from either of those sample types. CDR1 and CDR2 are drawn from the germline V gene (reference sequence): LNHDA, SQIVND. The CDR3 measures 14 amino acids from cysteine to phenylalanine. Only the CDR3 portion is preserved as DNA: 42 bases, with reading frame beginning at the first base. Between the V and J ends, shortened by 5 bases and 4 bases respectively, the junction contains 14 bases.

The receptor comes from a young woman who had recovered from COVID-19. Sequenced material: peripheral blood. This receptor chain uses TRBV19 and TRBJ1-2; 5 matching bases give a weak D call of TRBD1. The sequenced DNA: TGTGCCAGTAGTTTCGGAGGGGCGAGCTATGGCTACACCTTC. Its translation is CASSFGGASYGYTF.